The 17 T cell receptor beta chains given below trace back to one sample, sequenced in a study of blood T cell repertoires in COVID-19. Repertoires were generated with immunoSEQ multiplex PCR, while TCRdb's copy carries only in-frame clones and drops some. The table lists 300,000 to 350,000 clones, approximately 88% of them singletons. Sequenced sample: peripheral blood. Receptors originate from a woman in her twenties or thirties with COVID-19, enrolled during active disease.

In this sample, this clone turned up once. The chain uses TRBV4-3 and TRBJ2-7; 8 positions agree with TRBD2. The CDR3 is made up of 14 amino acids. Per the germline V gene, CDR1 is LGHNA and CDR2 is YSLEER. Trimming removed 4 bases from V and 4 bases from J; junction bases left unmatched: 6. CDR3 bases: TGCGCCAGCAGCCCAACCGGGGGGGGATACGAGCAGTACTTC. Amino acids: CASSPTGGGYEQYF.

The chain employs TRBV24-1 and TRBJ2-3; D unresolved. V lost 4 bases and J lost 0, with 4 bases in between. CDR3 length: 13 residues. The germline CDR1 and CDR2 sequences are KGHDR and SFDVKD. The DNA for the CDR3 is TGTGCCACCAGTGACCTTAGCACAGATACGCAGTATTTT. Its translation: CATSDLSTDTQYF.

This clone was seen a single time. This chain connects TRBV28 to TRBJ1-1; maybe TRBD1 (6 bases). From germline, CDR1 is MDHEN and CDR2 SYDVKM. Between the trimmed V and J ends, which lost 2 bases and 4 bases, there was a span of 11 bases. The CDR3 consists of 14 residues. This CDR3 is CASSLLQGPTEAFF. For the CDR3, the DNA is TGTGCCAGCAGTTTACTCCAGGGGCCCACTGAAGCTTTCTTT.

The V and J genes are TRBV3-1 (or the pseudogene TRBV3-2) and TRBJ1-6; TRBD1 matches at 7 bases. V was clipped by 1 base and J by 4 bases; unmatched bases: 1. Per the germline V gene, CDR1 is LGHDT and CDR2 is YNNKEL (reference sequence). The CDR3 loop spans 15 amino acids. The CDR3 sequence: CASSQAGGYNSPLHF. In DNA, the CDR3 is TGTGCCAGCAGCCAAGCAGGGGGTTATAATTCACCCCTCCACTTT.

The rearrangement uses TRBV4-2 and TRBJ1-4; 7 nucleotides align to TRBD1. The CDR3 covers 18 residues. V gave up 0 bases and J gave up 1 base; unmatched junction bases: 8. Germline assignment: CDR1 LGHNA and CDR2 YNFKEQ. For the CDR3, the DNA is TGTGCCAGCAGCCAAGAATCCAGGGGGAGTGGAACTAATGAAAAACTGTTTTTT. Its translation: CASSQESRGSGTNEKLFF.

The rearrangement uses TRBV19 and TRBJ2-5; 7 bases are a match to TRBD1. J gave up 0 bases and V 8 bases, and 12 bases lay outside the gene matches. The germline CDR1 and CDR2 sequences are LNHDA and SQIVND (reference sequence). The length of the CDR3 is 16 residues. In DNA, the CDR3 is TGTGCCAGTTCCTCGGAAGGCAGGGGGTACCAAGAGACCCAGTACTTC. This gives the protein CASSSEGRGYQETQYF.

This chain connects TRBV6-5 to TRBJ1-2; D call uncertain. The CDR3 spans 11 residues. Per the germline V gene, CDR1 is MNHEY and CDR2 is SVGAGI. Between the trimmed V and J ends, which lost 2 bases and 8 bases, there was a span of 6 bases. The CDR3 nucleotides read TGTGCCAGCAGTTACAGAGGAGGCTACACCTTC. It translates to CASSYRGGYTF.

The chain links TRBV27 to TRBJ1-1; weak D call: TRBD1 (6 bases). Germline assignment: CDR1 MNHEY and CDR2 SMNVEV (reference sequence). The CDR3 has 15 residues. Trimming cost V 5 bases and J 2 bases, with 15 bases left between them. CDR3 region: CASSLRGQLNTEAFF. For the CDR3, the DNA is TGTGCCAGCAGTCTCCGCGGACAGCTAAACACTGAAGCTTTCTTT.

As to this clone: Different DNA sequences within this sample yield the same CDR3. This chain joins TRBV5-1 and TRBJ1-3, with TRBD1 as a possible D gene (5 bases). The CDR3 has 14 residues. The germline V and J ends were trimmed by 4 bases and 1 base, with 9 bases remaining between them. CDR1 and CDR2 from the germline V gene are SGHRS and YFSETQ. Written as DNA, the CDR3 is TGCGCCAGCAGCCCGACAGTTTCTGGAAACACCATATATTTT. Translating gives CASSPTVSGNTIYF.

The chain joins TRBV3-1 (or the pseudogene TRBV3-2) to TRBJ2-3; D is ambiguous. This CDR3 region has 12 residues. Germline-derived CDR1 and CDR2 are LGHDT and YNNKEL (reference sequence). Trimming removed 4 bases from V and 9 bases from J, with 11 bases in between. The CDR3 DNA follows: TGTGCCAGCAGCCTCGAGGTAGGCACGCAGTATTTT. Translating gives CASSLEVGTQYF.

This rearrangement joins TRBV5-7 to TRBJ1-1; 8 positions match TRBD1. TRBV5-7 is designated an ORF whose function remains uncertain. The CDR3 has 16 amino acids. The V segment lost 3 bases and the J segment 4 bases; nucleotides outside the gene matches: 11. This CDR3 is CASSSVTTQGATEAFF. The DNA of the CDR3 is TGTGCCAGCAGCTCGGTTACAACCCAGGGGGCCACTGAAGCTTTCTTT.

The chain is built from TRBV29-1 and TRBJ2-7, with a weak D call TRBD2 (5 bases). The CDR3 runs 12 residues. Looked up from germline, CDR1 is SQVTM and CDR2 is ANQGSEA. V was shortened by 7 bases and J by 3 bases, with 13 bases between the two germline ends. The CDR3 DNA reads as TGCAGCGCCCGAGGGAGAAACTACGAGCAGTACTTC. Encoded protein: CSARGRNYEQYF.

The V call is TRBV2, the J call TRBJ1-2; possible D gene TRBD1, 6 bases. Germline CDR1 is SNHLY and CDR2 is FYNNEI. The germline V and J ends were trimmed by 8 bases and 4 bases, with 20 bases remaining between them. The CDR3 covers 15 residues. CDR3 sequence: CASRNRTGRAYGYTF. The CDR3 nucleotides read TGTGCCAGCCGTAACAGAACAGGGAGGGCCTATGGCTACACCTTC.

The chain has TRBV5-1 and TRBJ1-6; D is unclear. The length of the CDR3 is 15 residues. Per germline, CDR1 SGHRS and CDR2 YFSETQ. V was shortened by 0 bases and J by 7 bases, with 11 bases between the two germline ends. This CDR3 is CASSLERGKNSPLHF. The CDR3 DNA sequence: TGCGCCAGCAGCTTGGAGCGGGGAAAGAATTCACCCCTCCACTTT.

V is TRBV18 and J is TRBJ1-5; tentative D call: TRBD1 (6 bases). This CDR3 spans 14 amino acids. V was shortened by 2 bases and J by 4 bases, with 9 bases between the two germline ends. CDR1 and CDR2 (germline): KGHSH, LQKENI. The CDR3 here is CASSPGQTNQPQHF. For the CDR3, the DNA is TGTGCCAGCTCACCAGGACAGACGAATCAGCCCCAGCATTTT.

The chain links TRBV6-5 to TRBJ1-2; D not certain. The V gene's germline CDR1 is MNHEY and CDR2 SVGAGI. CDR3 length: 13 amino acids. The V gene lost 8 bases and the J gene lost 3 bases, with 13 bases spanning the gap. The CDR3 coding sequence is TGTGCCAGCGCGGTCTCGGGTGACTATGGCTACACCTTC. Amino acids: CASAVSGDYGYTF.

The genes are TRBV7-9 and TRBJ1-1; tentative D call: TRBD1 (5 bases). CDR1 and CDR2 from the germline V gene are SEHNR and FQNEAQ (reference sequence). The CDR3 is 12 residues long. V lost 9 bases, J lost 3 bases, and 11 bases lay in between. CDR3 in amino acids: CASQWGDTEAFF. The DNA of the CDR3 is TGTGCCAGTCAATGGGGGGACACTGAAGCTTTCTTT.